This passage covers 4 T cell receptor beta chains from one sample sequenced in a study of response to subunit inactivated influenza vaccine. A single record per CDR3 protein comes from TCRdb applying MiXCR to the RT-PCR reads. In the table there are under 550,000 distinct CDR3 sequences, around 7.9% of which are singletons. Sequenced here: PBMCs from blood, sampled around 25 months after vaccination. These receptors originate from a man between 50 and 69 years old who received an inactivated influenza vaccine.

CDR3 nucleotide sequence: TGCAGTGCTAGAGGAGGGACAGGGTATCAGCCCCAGCATTTT. This encodes CSARGGTGYQPQHF. The chain recombines TRBV20-1 with TRBJ1-5; 9 nucleotides align to TRBD1. V lost 1 base and J lost 5; bases outside the gene matches: 3. Germline CDR1 is DFQATT and CDR2 is SNEGSKA (reference sequence). The CDR3 spans 14 residues.

Regarding this clonotype: Being one base from a much bigger clone, this may be a read error. This rearrangement joins TRBV5-1 to TRBJ2-2; a possible D gene is TRBD2 (5 bases). Germline-derived CDR1 and CDR2 are SGHRS and YFSETQ. This CDR3 spans 15 amino acids. The CDR3 region is CASSLVVGSTGELSF. CDR3 DNA: TGCGCCAGCAGCTTGGTAGTGGGTAGCACCGGGGAGCTGTCTTTT.

This clonotype was seen more than once but under ten times. At one boundary the junction diverges from the germline segment, which might be a read error. The CDR3 region is CSSRVGRGNEQFF. For the CDR3, the DNA is TGTTCCAGCAGAGTAGGCCGCGGCAATGAGCAGTTCTTC. The chain recombines TRBV6-2 or TRBV6-3 with TRBJ2-1; D unresolved. The CDR3 runs to 13 residues. Per the germline V gene, CDR1 is MNHEY and CDR2 is SVGEGT.

This clonotype was counted between two and nine times. The V and J genes are TRBV7-9 and TRBJ2-1, with D uncertain. V dropped 2 bases and J dropped 5 bases, with 7 bases sitting between them. Germline V gene lookup returns CDR1 SEHNR and CDR2 FQNEAQ (reference sequence). The CDR3 has 13 residues. This CDR3 is CASSLIRNNEQFF. The CDR3 nucleotides are TGTGCCAGCAGCTTAATTCGAAACAATGAGCAGTTCTTC.